This T cell receptor (beta chain) was captured by sequencing in a study of CD8+CD57+ T cells in acquired aplastic anemia. Study outcomes and limitations: Patients showed no significant difference from controls in CD8+ Simpson's diversity.

CDR3 and TCR beta VDJ profiling relied on a genomic DNA template. TCRdb reprocessed the reads with MiXCR, giving one entry per CDR3 protein. The profile covers about 98,000 distinct CDR3 sequences, with about 63% appearing a single time and 65% taken by the ten largest. The CDR3 runs 12 residues. Germline-derived CDR1 and CDR2 are ENHRY and SYGVKD. With 8 bases removed from V and 3 bases from J, the gap between germline ends came to 9 bases. All patients picked for sequencing had shown, by flow cytometry, an expansion of CD8+CD57+ cells. Note on this clonotype: The antigen remains undetermined.

The sequenced material came from sorted CD4+, CD8+, or CD8+CD57+ T cells (not recorded which) from PBMCs. This clonotype originated in a human donor with aplastic anemia. The gene calls are TRBV10-3 and TRBJ2-3, with D perhaps TRBD2 (5 bases). In DNA, the CDR3 is TGTGCCATCCGGGGTGGAACAGATACGCAGTATTTT. It codes for CAIRGGTDTQYF.